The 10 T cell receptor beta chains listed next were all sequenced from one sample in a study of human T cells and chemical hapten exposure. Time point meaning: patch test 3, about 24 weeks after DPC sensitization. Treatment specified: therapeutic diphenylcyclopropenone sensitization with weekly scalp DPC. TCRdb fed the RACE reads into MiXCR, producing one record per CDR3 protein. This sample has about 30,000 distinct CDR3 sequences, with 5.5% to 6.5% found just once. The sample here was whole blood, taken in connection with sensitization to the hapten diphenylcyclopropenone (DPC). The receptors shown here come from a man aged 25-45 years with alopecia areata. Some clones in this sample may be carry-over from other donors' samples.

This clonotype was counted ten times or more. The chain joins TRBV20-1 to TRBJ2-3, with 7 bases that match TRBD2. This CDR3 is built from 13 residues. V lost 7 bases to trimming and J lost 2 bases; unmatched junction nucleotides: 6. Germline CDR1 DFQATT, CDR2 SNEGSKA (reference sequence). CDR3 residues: CSVGDYLTDTQYF. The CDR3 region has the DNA TGCAGTGTGGGGGACTATCTCACAGATACGCAGTATTTT.

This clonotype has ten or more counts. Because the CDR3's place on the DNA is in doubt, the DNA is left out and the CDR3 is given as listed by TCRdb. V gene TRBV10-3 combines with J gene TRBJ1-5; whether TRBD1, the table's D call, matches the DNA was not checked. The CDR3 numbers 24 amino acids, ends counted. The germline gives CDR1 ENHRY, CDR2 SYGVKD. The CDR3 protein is CATNRDRGSNQPQHFGDGTRPQHF.

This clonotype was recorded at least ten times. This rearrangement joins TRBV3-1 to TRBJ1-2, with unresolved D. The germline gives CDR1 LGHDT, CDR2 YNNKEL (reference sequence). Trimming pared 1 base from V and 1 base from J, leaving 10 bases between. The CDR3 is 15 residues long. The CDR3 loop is CASSQGDRLNYGYTF. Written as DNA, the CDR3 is TGTGCCAGCAGCCAAGGAGATCGTCTTAACTATGGCTACACCTTC.

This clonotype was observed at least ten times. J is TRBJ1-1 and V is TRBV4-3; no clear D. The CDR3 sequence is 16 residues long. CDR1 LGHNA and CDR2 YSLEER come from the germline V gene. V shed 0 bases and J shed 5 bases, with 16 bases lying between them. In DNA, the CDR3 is TGCGCCAGCAGCCAAGATGAGGAACACCCCCGTACTGAAGCTTTCTTT. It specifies CASSQDEEHPRTEAFF.

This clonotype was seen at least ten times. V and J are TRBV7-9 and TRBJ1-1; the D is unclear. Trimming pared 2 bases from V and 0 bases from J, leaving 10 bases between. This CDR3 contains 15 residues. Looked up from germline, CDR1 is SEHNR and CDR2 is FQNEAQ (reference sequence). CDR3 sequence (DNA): TGTGCCAGCAGCTTACCGTACGCCGTGAACACTGAAGCTTTCTTT. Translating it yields CASSLPYAVNTEAFF.

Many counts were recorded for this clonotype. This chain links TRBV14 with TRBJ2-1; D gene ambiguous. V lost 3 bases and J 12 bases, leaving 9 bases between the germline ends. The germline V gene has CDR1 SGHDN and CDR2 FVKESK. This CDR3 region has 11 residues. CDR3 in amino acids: CASSQGNRQFF. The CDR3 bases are TGTGCCAGCAGCCAGGGTAATCGGCAGTTCTTC.

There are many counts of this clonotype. The CDR3 nucleotides are TGCGCCAGCAGCCGCCAGACAGGACCTTCTGGGGCCAACGTCCTGACTTTC. Protein: CASSRQTGPSGANVLTF. The chain couples TRBV4-3 to TRBJ2-6, with D tentatively TRBD1 (6 bases). The CDR3 is 17 residues long. CDR1 is LGHNA and CDR2 is YSLEER in the germline V gene. V was trimmed by 4 bases and J by 1 base, leaving 14 bases between them.

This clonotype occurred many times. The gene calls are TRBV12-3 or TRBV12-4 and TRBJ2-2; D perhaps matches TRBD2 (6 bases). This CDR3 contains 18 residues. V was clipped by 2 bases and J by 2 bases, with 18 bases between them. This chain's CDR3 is CASSLPEPGTPNTGELFF. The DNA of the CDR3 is TGTGCCAGCAGTTTACCAGAGCCCGGGACTCCCAACACCGGGGAGCTGTTTTTT.

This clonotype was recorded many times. The CDR3 DNA reads TGTGCCAGCAGTTTACCGGGCGATAGCAATCAGCCCCAGCATTTT. Its translation is CASSLPGDSNQPQHF. This chain uses TRBV28 with TRBJ1-5; D is ambiguous. Trimming left V 2 bases short and J 0 bases short, with 8 bases between. In germline, CDR1 is MDHEN, CDR2 SYDVKM. The CDR3 is made up of 15 amino acids. Full variable domain (missing parts from reference TRBV28 and TRBJ1-5): DVKVTQSSRYLVKRTGEKVFLECVQDMDHENMFWYRQDPGLGLRLIYFSYDVKMKEKGDIPEGYSVSREKKERFSLILESASTNQTSMYLCASSLPGDSNQPQHFGDGTRLSIL.

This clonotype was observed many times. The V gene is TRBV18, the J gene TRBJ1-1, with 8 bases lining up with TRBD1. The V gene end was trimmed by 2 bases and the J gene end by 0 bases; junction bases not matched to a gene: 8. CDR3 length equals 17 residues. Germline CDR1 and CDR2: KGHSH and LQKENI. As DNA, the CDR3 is TGTGCCAGCTCACCAGGAGGAGGCAGGGGGCTGAACACTGAAGCTTTCTTT. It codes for CASSPGGGRGLNTEAFF. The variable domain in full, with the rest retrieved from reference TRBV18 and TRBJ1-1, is NAGVMQNPRHLVRRRGQEARLRCSPMKGHSHVYWYRQLPEEGLKFMVYLQKENIIDESGMPKERFSAEFPKEGPSILRIQQVVRGDSAAYFCASSPGGGRGLNTEAFFGQGTRLTVV.